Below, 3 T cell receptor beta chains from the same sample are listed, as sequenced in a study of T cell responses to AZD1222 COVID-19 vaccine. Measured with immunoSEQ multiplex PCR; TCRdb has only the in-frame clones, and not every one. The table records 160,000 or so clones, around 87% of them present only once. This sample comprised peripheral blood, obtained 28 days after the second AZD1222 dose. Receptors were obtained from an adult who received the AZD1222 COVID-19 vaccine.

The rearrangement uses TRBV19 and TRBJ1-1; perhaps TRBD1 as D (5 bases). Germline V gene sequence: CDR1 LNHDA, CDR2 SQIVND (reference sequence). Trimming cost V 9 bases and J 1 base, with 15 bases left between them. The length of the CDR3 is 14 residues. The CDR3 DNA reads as TGTGCCAGCCGACCAGCAGGGAAGAACACTGAAGCTTTCTTT. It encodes CASRPAGKNTEAFF. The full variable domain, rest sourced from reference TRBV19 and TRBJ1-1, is DGGITQSPKYLFRKEGQNVTLSCEQNLNHDAMYWYRQDPGQGLRLIYYSQIVNDFQKGDIAEGYSVSREKKESFPLTVTSAQKNPTAFYLCASRPAGKNTEAFFGQGTRLTVV.

The CDR3 is CASRPPLPTGDANTIYF. The CDR3 DNA follows: TGTGCCAGCAGGCCACCCCTCCCTACAGGGGACGCAAACACCATATATTTT. The chain links TRBV7-9 to TRBJ1-3, with TRBD1 matching over 7 bases. The CDR3 is 17 residues long. Germline V gives CDR1 SEHNR, CDR2 FQNEAQ (reference sequence). The trim removed 6 bases at V and 6 bases at J, leaving 17 bases unmatched.

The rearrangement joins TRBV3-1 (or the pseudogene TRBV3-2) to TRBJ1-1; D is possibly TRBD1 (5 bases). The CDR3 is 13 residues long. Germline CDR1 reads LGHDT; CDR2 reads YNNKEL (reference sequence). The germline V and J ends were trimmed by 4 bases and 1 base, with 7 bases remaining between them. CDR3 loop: CASSLQGNTEAFF. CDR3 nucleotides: TGTGCCAGCAGCCTTCAGGGGAACACTGAAGCTTTCTTT.